This entry concerns a single T cell receptor (beta chain). The record originates from a study of OX40 agonist ivuxolimab in advanced cancers. V was cut by 4 bases and J by 4 bases, with 18 bases left in between. The CDR3 sequence is 16 residues long. CDR1 and CDR2 from the germline V gene are SGHRS and YFSETQ. Only in-frame clones appear in the TCRdb table, and some are missing; sequencing was by immunoSEQ multiplex PCR. Here the sample spans about 28,000 clones, 82% being singletons. The chain uses TRBV5-1 and TRBJ2-1, with D perhaps given as TRBD1 or TRBD2 (6 bases each). The source material was CD4+ or CD8+ T cells sorted from blood, sampled in a trial of the OX40 agonist ivuxolimab. This sequence was found in an adult with an advanced solid tumor such as melanoma, head and neck, liver or kidney cancer. This CDR3 is CASSPGDFPPYNEQFF. The CDR3 DNA reads as TGCGCCAGCAGCCCAGGGGACTTTCCACCTTACAATGAGCAGTTCTTC.